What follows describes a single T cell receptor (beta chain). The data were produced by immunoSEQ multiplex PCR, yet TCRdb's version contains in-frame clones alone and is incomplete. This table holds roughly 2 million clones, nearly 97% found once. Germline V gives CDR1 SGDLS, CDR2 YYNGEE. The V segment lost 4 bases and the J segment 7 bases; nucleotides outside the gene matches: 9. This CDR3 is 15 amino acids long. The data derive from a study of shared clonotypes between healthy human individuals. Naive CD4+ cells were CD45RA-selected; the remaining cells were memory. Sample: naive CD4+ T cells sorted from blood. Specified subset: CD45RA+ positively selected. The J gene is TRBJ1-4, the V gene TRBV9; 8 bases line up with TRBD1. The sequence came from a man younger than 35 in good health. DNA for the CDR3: TGTGCCAGCAGCCTGAGGACAGGGCAGGGTGAAAAACTGTTTTTT. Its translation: CASSLRTGQGEKLFF. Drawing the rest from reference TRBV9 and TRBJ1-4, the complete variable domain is DSGVTQTPKHLITATGQRVTLRCSPRSGDLSVYWYQQSLDQGLQFLIQYYNGEERAKGNILERFSAQQFPDLHSELNLSSLELGDSALYFCASSLRTGQGEKLFFGSGTQLSVL.